Described below is a single T cell receptor beta chain sequence and its context. Using immunoSEQ multiplex PCR, the repertoire was profiled, and TCRdb retains in-frame clones only, with some absent. The data hold more than 450,000 clones, with approximately 85% observed a single time. This sample is drawn from a study of shared clonotypes between healthy human individuals. The TCR originated in a woman in her 40s in good health. Some clones in this sample may be carry-over from other donors' samples. Sequences were obtained from PBMCs.

The CDR3 DNA follows: TGTGCCAGCTCTTTTGGACAAAGCTCCTACGAGCAGTACTTC. The encoded protein is CASSFGQSSYEQYF. The chain joins TRBV2 to TRBJ2-7; D may be TRBD1 (5 bases). In germline, CDR1 is SNHLY, CDR2 FYNNEI. The CDR3 is 14 residues long. V was cut by 8 bases and J by 0 bases, with 14 bases left in between.